The text below deals with one T cell receptor (beta chain). The sample is drawn from a study of T-cell reconstitution after alpha-beta-depleted transplantation in children. Preparation of the TCRbeta library used unique molecular identifiers. TCRdb re-called the PCR reads with MiXCR, one entry per CDR3 protein. The table includes about 360,000 distinct CDR3 sequences, about an eighth detected once. Per the germline V gene, CDR1 is SGHRS and CDR2 is YFSETQ. Trimming shortened V by 2 bases and J by 7 bases, and 13 bases separated the two germline ends. The CDR3 runs to 14 residues. The V gene is TRBV5-1, the J gene TRBJ2-1, with a weak D call TRBD1 (5 bases). This receptor was taken from a human donor who donated a stem cell graft to a child with Fanconi anemia. Specimen: PBMCs, collected from the stem cell graft. CDR3 nucleotide sequence: TGCGCCAGCAGCTTCAGGGTTACTCCTAATGAGCAGTTCTTC. Its translation is CASSFRVTPNEQFF.